This record looks at one TCR beta chain sequence and its context. There are a few counts of this clonotype. Its cognate antigen has yet to be identified. No much larger clonotype is one base removed from it; base qualities were not supplied. Preparation of the library involved RACE. The sequencing machine was a NextSeq 500. During library preparation, unique molecular identifiers were attached to individual cDNA molecules so that TCRs could be counted in a quantitative, reproducible way. Each blood RNA sample was used to sequence both TCR alpha and TCR beta chains. The source study handled its data this way. Samples had a median of roughly 98,000 TCRs, with a range from roughly 20,000 to 690,600. The Decombinator software suite was used to annotate V, J and CDR3 in the TCR reads. Every sample was subsampled to the same number of TCRs (28,000) for the PS versus PT1 abundance plots. Expanded TCRs were defined as absent before sensitization and observed at least eight times at the 2-week time point. Through fastp at Q25 and MiXCR, TCRdb rebuilt clones from the public reads, retaining in-frame beta chains. Each CDR3 protein appears once, grouped with its most common genes and DNA. For this entry, the V and J calls and clone size follow TCRdb and not the study's own pipeline. The sample yields 35,000 to 45,000 distinct CDR3 sequences; just under 9% were counted once. Approximately 16% of the sample goes to the ten largest clones.

In the paper's terms, the time point label means: patch test 2, 6 weeks after DPC sensitization. What this sample's treatment or condition label stands for: therapeutic diphenylcyclopropenone sensitization with weekly scalp DPC. At every patch-test visit, the blood draw took place before the patch test was put on. Patients were considered eligible if aged 18 to 70, diagnosed with alopecia and deemed suitable for DPC therapy, and patients were excluded if pregnant. Total RNA was extracted from unfractionated whole blood that had been collected in Tempus Blood RNA tubes. The data derive from a study of human T cells and chemical hapten exposure (dated by TCRdb to the early 2020s). Regarding the research as a whole: For sensitization, 2% DPC in acetone was applied to a 2 cm by 2 cm area of upper inner arm skin. Patients additionally received weekly therapeutic DPC doses to the scalp throughout the roughly 25-week study period. Patch tests used Finn chambers with 0.01% DPC on the upper back, scored after 6 days by International Contact Dermatitis Research Group standards. Alopecia areata with under or over 50% scalp involvement, alopecia totalis and alopecia universalis were represented in the patient cohort, which was mostly female. Libraries were pooled for sequencing, and per-sample TCR yields varied mainly because of small differences in library volumes within the pool. Peripheral blood TCR repertoire changes were tracked in vivo in alopecia patients during primary and secondary sensitization to the hapten diphenylcyclopropenone (DPC). Patient blood was sampled pre-sensitization (week 0) and at 2, 6 and about 24 weeks after DPC sensitization. For TCR sequencing, blood came from about 29 alopecia patients at anywhere from one to four time points (pre-sensitization, 2, 6 and 24 weeks).

Trimming leaves V shorter by 0 bases and J shorter by 5 bases, with the junction holding 4 bases beyond the gene matches. Counted from cysteine to phenylalanine, this CDR3 has 14 amino acids. Only CDR3 DNA is held: 42 bases, read in frame from base 1. The germline V gene (reference sequence) sets CDR1 to GTSNPN and CDR2 to SVGIG. Summary of the overall study and its limitations: Significantly more large CDR3 similarity clusters were formed by expanded TCRs than by pre-sensitization or healthy control sets, consistent with antigen-driven responses. Repeated subsampling changed both the strength of the expansion versus patch-test correlation and the threshold at which that correlation became significant. Because all patients had alopecia, a presumed autoimmune disease, the immune response of the patients might differ from that of healthy individuals. The number of TCRs above 1 in 1000 frequency did not change with DPC sensitization; there was no evidence of global repertoire structure alterations. A positive correlation was found between the number of PT1 expanded TCRs and patch test score, with significance reached at thresholds 8, 16 and 32 but not 4.

The chain was built from TRBV30 and TRBJ2-1; a stretch of 7 junction bases matches TRBD2. This TCR was sampled from a woman between 35 and 50 years old with alopecia areata. Some clones in this sample may be carry-over from other donors' samples. The sequences come from whole blood, collected in connection with sensitization to the hapten diphenylcyclopropenone (DPC). In nucleotides, the sequence is TGTGCCTGGAGTGTACTGGGGGGGGACAATGAGCAGTTCTTC. This sequence encodes CAWSVLGGDNEQFF.